The T cell receptor beta chain described here comes from a study of beta chain features in type 1 diabetes. Study background: There was similarity between patients and healthy donors in age, gender and cell yields.

Points from the study as a whole: Whatever favoring of shorter templates PCR might show would apply equally to patients and controls. Type 1 diabetes patients had TCRB CDR3s that were shorter (moderately but significantly so) in all four CD4+ subsets.

All of the isolated RNA was reverse transcribed, so expressed TCRB transcripts were sequenced. The method was immunoSEQ multiplex PCR; TCRdb's version includes in-frame clones alone and lacks a portion of them. The sample consists of about 160,000 clones, around 63% of them appearing once. Purity above 95% was achieved in all sorted populations. The CDR3 extends over 13 amino acids. Germline V lookup: CDR1 MNHEY, CDR2 SMNVEV (reference sequence). V lost 3 bases and J 2 bases, leaving 7 bases between the germline ends. For this clone: Its antigen is undetermined.

The chain carries TRBV27 and TRBJ1-2; the D is unclear. This clonotype originated in a man under 40 with type 1 diabetes. Sequencing used naive CD4+ T cells from blood. The CDR3 bases are TGTGCCAGCAGTTTTAATAACAACTATGGCTACACCTTC. It is translated as CASSFNNNYGYTF.